The rows below give T cell receptor beta chains drawn from one sample of a study of OX40 agonist ivuxolimab in advanced cancers. Only in-frame clones appear in the TCRdb table, and some are missing; sequencing was by immunoSEQ multiplex PCR. The repertoire holds approximately 90,000 clones, with 75% to 95% as singletons. This specimen consisted of CD4+ or CD8+ T cells sorted from blood, obtained in a trial of the OX40 agonist ivuxolimab. These receptors were collected from an adult with an advanced solid tumor such as melanoma, head and neck, liver or kidney cancer. CDR3s include the opening cysteine and the closing phenylalanine or tryptophan. Fields, in order: D gene, J gene, V gene, clone size, CDR3 protein, CDR3 DNA. The D gene is left open where the match is weak. Some rows have no size entry. The others give once, few or many, or a class for an expanded clone.

d_gene: -; j_gene: TRBJ2-7; v_gene: TRBV6-5; abundance: -; CDR3aa: CASTPPVGEQYF; CDR3nt: TGTGCCAGCACCCCCCCGGTCGGCGAGCAGTACTTC
d_gene: -; j_gene: TRBJ2-7; v_gene: TRBV7-9; abundance: -; CDR3aa: CASSFFAARGVYEQYF; CDR3nt: TGTGCCAGCAGCTTTTTCGCCGCCAGGGGTGTGTACGAGCAGTACTTC
d_gene: -; j_gene: TRBJ1-2; v_gene: TRBV9; abundance: -; CDR3aa: CASSAGRDYGYTF; CDR3nt: TGTGCCAGCAGCGCAGGCCGGGACTATGGCTACACCTTC
d_gene: -; j_gene: TRBJ2-1; v_gene: TRBV19; abundance: -; CDR3aa: CASSVSLSYNEQFF; CDR3nt: TGTGCCAGTAGTGTCTCTCTGTCATACAATGAGCAGTTCTTC
d_gene: TRBD1; j_gene: TRBJ2-7; v_gene: TRBV5-6; abundance: -; CDR3aa: CASSLTGGSGEQYF; CDR3nt: TGTGCCAGCAGCTTGACAGGGGGCTCTGGAGAGCAGTACTTC
d_gene: -; j_gene: TRBJ2-5; v_gene: TRBV18; abundance: -; CDR3aa: CASSPVWDFVKETQYF; CDR3nt: TGTGCCAGCTCACCAGTTTGGGACTTCGTCAAAGAGACCCAGTACTTC
d_gene: TRBD2; j_gene: TRBJ2-3; v_gene: TRBV5-1; abundance: -; CDR3aa: CASSPGLAGPTDTQYF; CDR3nt: TGCGCCAGCAGCCCGGGACTAGCGGGACCCACAGATACGCAGTATTTT
d_gene: -; j_gene: TRBJ2-6; v_gene: TRBV10-3; abundance: -; CDR3aa: CAISERGQGTGANVLTF; CDR3nt: TGTGCCATCAGTGAGCGCGGTCAGGGTACCGGGGCCAACGTCCTGACTTTC
d_gene: TRBD1; j_gene: TRBJ1-2; v_gene: TRBV19; abundance: few; CDR3aa: CASRGQGIYGYTF; CDR3nt: TGTGCCAGTAGGGGACAGGGTATCTATGGCTACACCTTC
d_gene: -; j_gene: TRBJ1-1; v_gene: TRBV7-3; abundance: once; CDR3aa: CASSLTGQGEAFF; CDR3nt: TGTGCCAGCAGCTTAACTGGTCAGGGGGAAGCTTTCTTT